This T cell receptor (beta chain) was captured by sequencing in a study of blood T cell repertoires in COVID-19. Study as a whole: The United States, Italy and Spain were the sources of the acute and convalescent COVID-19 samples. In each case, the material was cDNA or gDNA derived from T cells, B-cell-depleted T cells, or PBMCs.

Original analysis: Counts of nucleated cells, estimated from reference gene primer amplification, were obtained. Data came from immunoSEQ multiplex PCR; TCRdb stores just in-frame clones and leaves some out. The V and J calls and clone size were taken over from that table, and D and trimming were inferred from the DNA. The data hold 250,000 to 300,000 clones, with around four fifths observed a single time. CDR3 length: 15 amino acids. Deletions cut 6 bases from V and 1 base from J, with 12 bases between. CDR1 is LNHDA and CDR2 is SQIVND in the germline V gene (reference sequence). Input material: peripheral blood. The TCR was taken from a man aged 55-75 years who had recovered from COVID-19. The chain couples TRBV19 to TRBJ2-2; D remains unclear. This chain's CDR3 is CASRKTLQNTGELFF. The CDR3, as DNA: TGTGCCAGTAGGAAGACACTCCAGAACACCGGGGAGCTGTTTTTT. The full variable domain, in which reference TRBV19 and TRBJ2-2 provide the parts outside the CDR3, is DGGITQSPKYLFRKEGQNVTLSCEQNLNHDAMYWYRQDPGQGLRLIYYSQIVNDFQKGDIAEGYSVSREKKESFPLTVTSAQKNPTAFYLCASRKTLQNTGELFFGEGSRLTVL.